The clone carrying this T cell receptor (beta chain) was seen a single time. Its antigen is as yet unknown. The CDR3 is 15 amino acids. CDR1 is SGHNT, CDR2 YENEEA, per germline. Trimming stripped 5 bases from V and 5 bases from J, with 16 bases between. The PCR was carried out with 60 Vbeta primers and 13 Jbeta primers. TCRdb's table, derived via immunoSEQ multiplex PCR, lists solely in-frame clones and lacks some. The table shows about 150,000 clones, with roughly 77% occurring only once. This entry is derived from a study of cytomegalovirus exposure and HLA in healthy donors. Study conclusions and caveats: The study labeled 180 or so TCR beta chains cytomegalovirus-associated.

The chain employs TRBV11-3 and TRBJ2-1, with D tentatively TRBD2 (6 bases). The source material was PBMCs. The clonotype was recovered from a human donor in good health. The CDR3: CASSPGGGFHNEQFF. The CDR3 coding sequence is TGTGCCAGCAGCCCCGGTGGGGGGTTTCACAATGAGCAGTTCTTC.